The next 26 T cell receptor beta chains were all read from a single sample in a study of OX40 agonist ivuxolimab in advanced cancers. Here immunoSEQ multiplex PCR was the method, and the copy in TCRdb shows in-frame clones only, minus some. The data show about 50,000 clones, with about nine tenths seen just once and less than 8% held by the top ten. The sample was CD4+ or CD8+ T cells sorted from blood, taken in a trial of the OX40 agonist ivuxolimab. Receptor source: an adult with an advanced solid tumor such as melanoma, head and neck, liver or kidney cancer.

CDR3 sequence: CASSPDRAYNEQFF. CDR3 coding DNA: TGTGCCAGCAGTCCCGACAGGGCCTACAATGAGCAGTTCTTC. The chain links TRBV6-6 to TRBJ2-1, with 7 bases aligning to TRBD1. The CDR3 is 14 residues long. The V and J ends lost 5 bases and 2 bases, in that order; junction bases with no gene match: 3. CDR1 is MNHNY, CDR2 SVGAGI, per germline (reference sequence).

The V gene is TRBV7-9, the J gene TRBJ1-3; TRBD1 might be the D (6 bases). The CDR3 runs 16 residues. Germline V gene lookup returns CDR1 SEHNR and CDR2 FQNEAQ (reference sequence). V shed 2 bases and J shed 4 bases, with 15 bases lying between them. The CDR3 DNA reads as TGTGCCAGCAGCTTAAAGCCGGGGGCTAAAGGAAACACCATATATTTT. Translating it yields CASSLKPGAKGNTIYF.

This clone came up once. The chain combines TRBV7-9 with TRBJ2-1; no definite D call. Germline CDR1 SEHNR, CDR2 FQNEAQ (reference sequence). V lost 3 bases and J 5 bases, leaving 11 bases between the germline ends. The CDR3 has 14 residues. The CDR3 region is CASSFPLPNNEQFF. As DNA, the CDR3 is TGTGCCAGCAGCTTTCCACTCCCGAACAATGAGCAGTTCTTC.

The chain employs TRBV19 and TRBJ1-5; 8 bases fit TRBD1. The CDR3 contains 14 residues. V gave up 5 bases and J gave up 2 bases; unmatched junction bases: 2. The germline V gene encodes CDR1 LNHDA and CDR2 SQIVND (reference sequence). As DNA, the CDR3 is TGTGCCAGTAGTTGGGGACAGGGCAATCAGCCCCAGCATTTT. Residues: CASSWGQGNQPQHF.

The gene calls are TRBV5-1 and TRBJ2-7, with D perhaps TRBD1 or TRBD2 (5 bases each). The CDR3 is 16 amino acids. Trimming took off 0 bases at V and 0 bases at J, with 13 bases between the two ends. Germline V lookup: CDR1 SGHRS, CDR2 YFSETQ. This CDR3 is CASSLGGPGTSYEQYF. Written as DNA, the CDR3 is TGCGCCAGCAGCTTGGGGGGCCCGGGAACCTCCTACGAGCAGTACTTC.

This clone was seen just once. The V gene is TRBV7-9, the J gene TRBJ1-1; a possible D gene is TRBD1 (6 bases). The CDR3 runs to 13 residues. V was pared by 5 bases and J by 0 bases, with 7 bases between. Looked up from germline, CDR1 is SEHNR and CDR2 is FQNEAQ (reference sequence). The CDR3 nucleotides read TGTGCCAGCAGCCGGGGGCTGAACACTGAAGCTTTCTTT. Residues: CASSRGLNTEAFF.

The chain couples TRBV6-5 to TRBJ1-1, with D unresolved. V lost 5 bases and J lost 6, with 16 bases in between. Germline V gene sequence: CDR1 MNHEY, CDR2 SVGAGI. The CDR3 consists of 14 residues. The CDR3 sequence: CASSHSRGGPEAFF. CDR3 coding DNA: TGTGCCAGCAGTCATAGCCGAGGAGGACCTGAAGCTTTCTTT.

This sequence joins TRBV9 and TRBJ1-2; possible D gene TRBD1, 5 bases. CDR3 size: 14 residues. Germline CDR1 reads SGDLS; CDR2 reads YYNGEE. V lost 0 bases and J 6 bases, leaving 12 bases between the germline ends. The CDR3 loop reads CASSVVGASDGYTF. DNA of the CDR3: TGTGCCAGCAGCGTAGTTGGGGCCTCTGATGGCTACACCTTC.

CDR3 nucleotides: TGTGCCAGCACGGAACTGGACAGGGCCTACGAGCAGTACTTC. It is translated as CASTELDRAYEQYF. The chain combines TRBV7-9 with TRBJ2-7, with TRBD1 matching over 8 bases. V shed 7 bases and J 2 bases; nucleotides not matched to a gene: 7. This CDR3 contains 14 residues. CDR1 and CDR2 from the germline V gene are SEHNR and FQNEAQ (reference sequence).

This chain connects TRBV10-3 to TRBJ2-3, with D perhaps given as TRBD1 or TRBD2 (6 bases each). The germline V and J ends were trimmed by 3 bases and 6 bases, with 10 bases remaining between them. The CDR3 has 13 amino acids. In germline, CDR1 is ENHRY, CDR2 SYGVKD. CDR3 DNA: TGTGCCATCAGTGACCCCGGGGGCGATACGCAGTATTTT. Translating gives CAISDPGGDTQYF.

The chain has TRBV28 and TRBJ2-3; 9 positions match TRBD2. V gave up 2 bases and J gave up 2 bases; unmatched junction bases: 8. The CDR3 is made up of 17 amino acids. From germline, CDR1 is MDHEN and CDR2 SYDVKM. The CDR3, as DNA: TGTGCCAGCAGTTTACTTCTCCTAGCGGGATTCACAGATACGCAGTATTTT. Protein product: CASSLLLLAGFTDTQYF.

The chain carries TRBV13 and TRBJ2-5; 8 nucleotides align to TRBD2. Germline CDR1 PRHDT, CDR2 FYEKMQ (reference sequence). J gave up 1 base and V 5 bases, and 6 bases lay outside the gene matches. This CDR3 has 15 amino acids. The CDR3 region has the DNA TGTGCCAGCAGCCCCCGGACTAGCTTCCAAGAGACCCAGTACTTC. As protein: CASSPRTSFQETQYF.

This clone was recorded once. Other DNA sequences of this sample code for an identical CDR3. This chain links TRBV19 with TRBJ2-1; D unresolved. The CDR3 totals 13 residues. The V and J ends lost 1 base and 1 base respectively, with 2 bases between them. Looked up from germline, CDR1 is LNHDA and CDR2 is SQIVND (reference sequence). This chain's CDR3 is CASSIGSYNEQFF. The CDR3 DNA is TGTGCCAGTAGTATAGGGTCCTACAATGAGCAGTTCTTC.

The gene calls are TRBV7-6 and TRBJ1-1, with D hard to call. Trimming cost V 5 bases and J 6 bases, with 10 bases left between them. The CDR3 runs to 12 residues. CDR1 is SGHVS and CDR2 is FNYEAQ in the germline V gene. CDR3 residues: CASSPRSSEAFF. The CDR3 DNA is TGTGCCAGCAGCCCCCGGTCGTCTGAAGCTTTCTTT.

The chain carries TRBV27 and TRBJ2-3; the match to TRBD2 covers 7 bases. The CDR3 loop spans 14 amino acids. Looked up from germline, CDR1 is MNHEY and CDR2 is SMNVEV (reference sequence). With 3 bases clipped from V and 6 bases from J, the junction kept 6 bases outside the gene matches. The DNA of the CDR3 is TGTGCCAGCAGTTTGAAACTAGCGAGTGATACGCAGTATTTT. Translated, it gives CASSLKLASDTQYF.

The chain uses TRBV7-9 and TRBJ2-3; 8 bases are shared with TRBD1. The J segment lost 3 bases and the V segment lost 4 bases, leaving 9 bases of the junction unmatched. This CDR3 region has 16 residues. CDR1 is SEHNR and CDR2 is FQNEAQ in the germline V gene (reference sequence). CDR3 loop: CASSSNTGQGTDTQYF. The CDR3 region has the DNA TGTGCCAGCAGCTCAAATACAGGACAGGGAACAGATACGCAGTATTTT.

The J gene is TRBJ1-1, the V gene TRBV28; TRBD1 matches 7 bases. CDR3 size: 14 residues. Trimming removed 5 bases from V and 8 bases from J; junction bases left unmatched: 11. The germline gives CDR1 MDHEN, CDR2 SYDVKM. CDR3 loop: CASSLRGVILEAFF. Here the CDR3 DNA reads TGTGCCAGCAGTCTCAGGGGGGTGATACTAGAAGCTTTCTTT.

This CDR3 is CAISLGTGETEAFF. The CDR3 bases are TGTGCCATCAGCCTAGGGACAGGTGAAACTGAAGCTTTCTTT. The chain uses TRBV10-3 and TRBJ1-1; 8 nucleotides line up with TRBD1. With 6 bases clipped from V and 5 bases from J, the junction kept 8 bases outside the gene matches. Germline values: CDR1 ENHRY, CDR2 SYGVKD. There are 14 residues in the CDR3.

The chain is built from TRBV7-9 and TRBJ1-5; a possible D gene is TRBD1 (5 bases). This CDR3 contains 15 residues. CDR1 is SEHNR and CDR2 is FQNEAQ in the germline V gene (reference sequence). The V and J ends lost 4 bases and 4 bases respectively, with 14 bases between them. The CDR3 here is CASSSTGTGNQPQHF. CDR3 nucleotides: TGTGCCAGCAGCTCAACCGGGACGGGAAATCAGCCCCAGCATTTT.

This chain links TRBV5-6 with TRBJ1-6; 7 nucleotides match TRBD1. The V segment lost 4 bases and the J segment 8 bases; nucleotides outside the gene matches: 6. Looked up from germline, CDR1 is SGHDT and CDR2 is YYEEEE. The CDR3 consists of 14 residues. DNA of the CDR3: TGTGCCAGCAGCCCCGGGACAGTCCATTCACCCCTCCACTTT. Protein sequence: CASSPGTVHSPLHF.

This clone was recorded a few times. The chain uses TRBV28 and TRBJ1-5; D ambiguous. The CDR3 is 14 residues long. The V end lost 2 bases, the J end lost 0 bases, and 5 bases lay between the germline ends. Germline V gene sequence: CDR1 MDHEN, CDR2 SYDVKM. CDR3 nucleotide sequence: TGTGCCAGCAGTTTACGGGTTAGCAATCAGCCCCAGCATTTT. Protein sequence: CASSLRVSNQPQHF.

The count of this clone is one. The gene calls are TRBV5-1 and TRBJ2-7; the D gene is possibly TRBD2 (5 bases). V was pared by 3 bases and J by 7 bases, with 17 bases between. Germline assignment: CDR1 SGHRS and CDR2 YFSETQ. CDR3 size: 14 residues. The CDR3 DNA reads as TGCGCCAGCAGCTGGGCAGAGCAAACGGGGGAGCAGTACTTC. Residues: CASSWAEQTGEQYF. Looking up the rest from reference TRBV5-1 and TRBJ2-7 gives the full variable domain: KAGVTQTPRYLIKTRGQQVTLSCSPISGHRSVSWYQQTPGQGLQFLFEYFSETQRNKGNFPGRFSGRQFSNSRSEMNVSTLELGDSALYLCASSWAEQTGEQYFGPGTRLTVT.

The chain employs TRBV7-2 and TRBJ2-7; 9 bases align to TRBD1. The CDR3 has 15 amino acids. Looked up from germline, CDR1 is SGHTA and CDR2 is FQGNSA. J was trimmed by 4 bases and V by 5 bases; bases with no gene match: 9. The CDR3 DNA is TGTGCCAGCAGCCGTAGCCGGGACAGGGTATACGAGCAGTACTTC. Encoded protein: CASSRSRDRVYEQYF.

This clone was counted once. V usage is TRBV23-1 and J usage is TRBJ2-1, with 7 positions matching TRBD2. TRBV23-1 is an ORF for which the function is uncertain. J was trimmed by 3 bases and V by 0 bases; bases with no gene match: 5. The CDR3 runs 16 residues. The CDR3 DNA sequence: TGCGCCAGCAGTCAATCGGGGGGGACCTACTACAATGAGCAGTTCTTC. Translation gives CASSQSGGTYYNEQFF.

This clone was detected a few times. The chain has TRBV9 and TRBJ2-3; D is possibly TRBD2 (6 bases). The germline CDR1 and CDR2 sequences are SGDLS and YYNGEE. The CDR3 spans 12 residues. V dropped 7 bases and J dropped 6 bases, with 12 bases sitting between them. The CDR3 region has the DNA TGTGCCAGCCGCGGGGCCGAGGATACGCAGTATTTT. This gives the protein CASRGAEDTQYF.

The rearrangement joins TRBV7-9 to TRBJ2-7; D might be TRBD1 or TRBD2, each matching 5 bases. The germline V gene encodes CDR1 SEHNR and CDR2 FQNEAQ (reference sequence). This CDR3 comprises 14 residues. Trimming cost V 4 bases and J 2 bases, with 12 bases left between them. CDR3 in amino acids: CASSSGTYPYEQYV. The CDR3 DNA follows: TGTGCCAGCAGCTCAGGGACCTATCCCTACGAGCAGTACGTC.